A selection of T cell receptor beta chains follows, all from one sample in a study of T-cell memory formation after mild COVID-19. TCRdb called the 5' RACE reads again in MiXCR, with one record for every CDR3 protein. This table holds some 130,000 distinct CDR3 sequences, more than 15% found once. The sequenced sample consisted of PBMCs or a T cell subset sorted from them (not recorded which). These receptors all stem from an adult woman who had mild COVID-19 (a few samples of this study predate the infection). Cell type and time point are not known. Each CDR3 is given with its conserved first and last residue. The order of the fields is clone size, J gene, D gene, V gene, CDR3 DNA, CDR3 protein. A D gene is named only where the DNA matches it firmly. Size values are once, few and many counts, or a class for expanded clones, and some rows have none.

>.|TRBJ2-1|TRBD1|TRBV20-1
TGCAGTGCAACGGGACAGGGAGCGGGTAGTGAGCAGTTCTTC
CSATGQGAGSEQFF
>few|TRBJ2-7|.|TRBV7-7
TGTGCCAGCAGCCTCAGGGTAGGGAACAACTACGAGCAGTACTTC
CASSLRVGNNYEQYF
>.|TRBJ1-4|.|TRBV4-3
TGCGCCAGCAGCCCCACGTGGGGGGATAATGAAAAACTGTTTTTT
CASSPTWGDNEKLFF
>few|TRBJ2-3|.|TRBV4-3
TGCGCCAGCAGCCAAGATACCGGCACTGGGACAGATACGCAGTATTTT
CASSQDTGTGTDTQYF
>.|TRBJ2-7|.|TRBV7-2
TGTGCCAGCAGCTTAGGGAGGACTCTGGGGGAGCAGTACTTC
CASSLGRTLGEQYF
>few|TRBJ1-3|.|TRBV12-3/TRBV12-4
TGTGCCAGCAGCTTGGTTAGGGGGTCTGGAAACACCATATATTTT
CASSLVRGSGNTIYF
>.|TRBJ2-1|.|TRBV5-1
TGCGCCAGCAGCTTGGATGAGGGGCGCTCCTACAATGAGCAGTTCTTC
CASSLDEGRSYNEQFF
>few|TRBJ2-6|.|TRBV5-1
TGCGCCAGCAGCTTGGAGGGCACCTCTGGTGGGGCCAACGTCCTGACTTTC
CASSLEGTSGGANVLTF
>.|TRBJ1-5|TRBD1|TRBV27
TGTGCCAGCAGTAACGACGGGACAGGCCTCCAGCATTTT
CASSNDGTGLQHF
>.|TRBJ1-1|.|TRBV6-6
TGTGCCAGCAGTTCGATGGTTGGAAACACTGAAGCTTTCTTT
CASSSMVGNTEAFF
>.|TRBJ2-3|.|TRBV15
TGTGCCACCAGCAGGGAACAGTCTTGGGATACGCAGTATTTT
CATSREQSWDTQYF
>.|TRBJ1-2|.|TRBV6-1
TGTGCCAGTATCTCAGGGGTTGCTGGCTACACCTTC
CASISGVAGYTF
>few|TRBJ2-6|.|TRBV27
TGTGCCAGCAGTTTAGGGAGGCCCGGGGCCAACGTCCTGACTTTC
CASSLGRPGANVLTF
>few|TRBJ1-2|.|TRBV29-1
TGCAGCGTGTACGACGCCGGGGACTATGGCTACACCTTC
CSVYDAGDYGYTF
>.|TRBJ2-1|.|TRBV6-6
TGTGCCAGCAGCCCCATGCAGGGGGGTGAGCAGTTCTTC
CASSPMQGGEQFF
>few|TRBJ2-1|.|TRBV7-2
TGTGCCAGCAGCTTAAATAGTGGCCCGGCTCTGCTCAATGAGCAGTTCTTC
CASSLNSGPALLNEQFF
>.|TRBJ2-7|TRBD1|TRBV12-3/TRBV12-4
TGTGCCAGCACCATAGGGGGCAGGGCCAACGAGCAGTACTTC
CASTIGGRANEQYF
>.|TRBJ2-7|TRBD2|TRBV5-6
TGTGCCAGCAGCCGTCGGAGACTAGCGGACCTTGAGCAGTACTTC
CASSRRRLADLEQYF
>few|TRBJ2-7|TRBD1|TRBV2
TGTGCCAGCGCTACAGGGGTTGAGCAGTACTTC
CASATGVEQYF
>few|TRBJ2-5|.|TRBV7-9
TGTGCCAGCAGTGCCCCCCAAGAGACCCAGTACTTC
CASSAPQETQYF
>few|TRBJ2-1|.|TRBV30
TGTGCCTGGACCCACGGACTGCTGCGTGAGCAGTTCTTC
CAWTHGLLREQFF
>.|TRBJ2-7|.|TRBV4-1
TGCGCCAGCAGCCAGGAATCATCTAAAATCTCCTACGAGCAGTACTTC
CASSQESSKISYEQYF